This T cell receptor beta chain was sequenced during a study of blood T cell repertoires in COVID-19. Overall study: Sample material is recorded as cDNA or gDNA derived from T cells, B-cell-depleted T cells, or PBMCs.

Libraries were prepared by immunoSEQ multiplex PCR; TCRdb keeps only in-frame clonotypes and omits some of them. The sample has fewer than 150,000 clones, approximately 84% seen once. Deletions cut 3 bases from V and 3 bases from J, with 8 bases between. CDR3 size: 12 residues. Germline V gene data show CDR1 as DFQATT and CDR2 as SNEGSKA (reference sequence). The rearrangement links TRBV20-1 to TRBJ1-2; D uncertain. The origin of this receptor is a woman between 45 and 65 years old who had recovered from COVID-19. Sequences were obtained from peripheral blood. Written as DNA, the CDR3 is TGCAGTGCTAGTGGTCAGTACTATGGCTACACCTTC. The encoded protein is CSASGQYYGYTF.